This TCR beta chain was captured by sequencing in a study of blood T cell repertoires in COVID-19. The CDR3 spans 15 residues. Germline CDR1 is SGHRS and CDR2 is YFSETQ. V gave up 2 bases and J gave up 6 bases, with 17 bases separating them. Per the authors' pipeline: Nucleated cell number was recorded as an estimate derived from reference gene primer amplification. The data were produced by immunoSEQ multiplex PCR, yet TCRdb's version contains in-frame clones alone and is incomplete. The V and J calls and clone size come from that table; D and trimming were worked out from the DNA. The sample yields 200,000 to 250,000 clones, approximately 80% seen once.

The TCR comes from a human donor in a cohort sampled during active COVID-19. Specimen: peripheral blood. The genes are TRBV5-1 and TRBJ2-5, with D tentatively TRBD1 (5 bases). In DNA form, the CDR3 reads TGCGCCAGCAGCTTAGGACACGCCGGCGCCAAGACCCAGTACTTC. As protein: CASSLGHAGAKTQYF.